The present entry profiles one T cell receptor (beta chain) with its context. Antigen specificity is unknown. Per the germline V gene, CDR1 is SEHNR and CDR2 is FQNEAQ (reference sequence). The ends were cut back, 2 bases at V and 4 bases at J, with 8 bases in the middle. This CDR3 comprises 13 residues. Isolated RNA was reverse transcribed in full, so expressed TCRB transcripts were sequenced. Sequenced by immunoSEQ multiplex PCR; TCRdb stores in-frame clones only, minus some. The table records 680,000 or so clones, around 16% of them present only once. This sample is part of a study of beta chain features in type 1 diabetes. As for the study in general: Patients and healthy donors were similar in age, gender and cell yields.

Whole-study results and caveats: Any role of HLA type in TCRB rearrangement remained unresolved here.

Sequences were obtained from naive CD4+ T cells from blood. This clonotype was obtained from a man between 18 and 29 years old in good health. The chain employs TRBV7-9 and TRBJ1-1, with D uncertain. The CDR3 sequence is CASSLTQGTEAFF. The CDR3 region has the DNA TGTGCCAGCAGCTTAACCCAAGGCACTGAAGCTTTCTTT. Full variable domain (outside the CDR3, taken from reference TRBV7-9 and TRBJ1-1): DTGVSQNPRHKITKRGQNVTFRCDPISEHNRLYWYRQTLGQGPEFLTYFQNEAQLEKSRLLSDRFSAERPKGSFSTLEIQRTEQGDSAMYLCASSLTQGTEAFFGQGTRLTVV.